Sequencing of this T cell receptor beta chain was carried out in a study of human T cells and chemical hapten exposure. Time point here: healthy volunteer bleed at 6 weeks. Total RNA was isolated from unfractionated whole blood. A remark on this clonotype: The antigen remains unidentified. This may be a read error: a much more frequent sequence differs by one nucleotide.

The CDR3 contains 15 residues. Trimming took off 4 bases at V and 5 bases at J, with 18 bases between the two ends. The germline V gene encodes CDR1 DFQATT and CDR2 SNEGSKA (reference sequence). General study results and limits: TCRs whose frequency exceeded 1 in 1000 remained the same following DPC sensitization.

Per the original data handling: A per-sample median of approximately 100,000 TCRs was observed, with a range of roughly 20,000 to 750,000. MiXCR, run by TCRdb on the RACE reads, gives a single entry per CDR3 protein. What appears here as the V and J calls and clone size reflects TCRdb's work, not the paper's. The sample contains approximately 34,000 distinct CDR3 sequences, roughly 5.4% of which appear only once. The sequenced sample was whole blood. The clonotype originates from a human donor in good health. Some clones in this sample may be carry-over from other donors' samples. The chain joins TRBV20-1 to TRBJ2-1; D gene uncertain. The CDR3 reads CSANPHNYWNNEQFF. The DNA for the CDR3 is TGCAGTGCTAACCCACATAATTACTGGAACAATGAGCAGTTCTTC.